This T cell receptor beta chain came from a study of CD8 T cells in Susac syndrome. Study-level background: Among the sequenced Susac syndrome patients, six had active disease while 8 or 9 were in remission. Blood was drawn from Susac syndrome patients while they were therapy-naive, on corticosteroids, or on intravenous immunoglobulin alone.

This CDR3 comprises 14 residues. Unmatched junction bases numbered 7, after V lost 5 bases and J lost 6 bases. The germline CDR1 and CDR2 sequences are LNHDA and SQIVND (reference sequence). CD8+ and CD4+ T cells were negatively isolated; TEMRA cells were FACS-enriched. RNA totalling about 0.45 to 1 ug underwent reverse transcription with random hexamers. TCRdb re-called the immunoSEQ multiplex PCR reads through MiXCR, storing one row per CDR3 protein. The table lists about 180,000 distinct CDR3 sequences, roughly 94% of them singletons. Material for sequencing was CD4+ T cells from PBMCs. The TCR sequence derives from a human donor with Susac syndrome. The rearrangement uses TRBV19 and TRBJ2-1; 7 bases are shared with TRBD2. For the CDR3, the DNA is TGTGCCAGTAGTGGCGGGAGCGGCTTCAATGAGCAGTTCTTC. As protein: CASSGGSGFNEQFF.